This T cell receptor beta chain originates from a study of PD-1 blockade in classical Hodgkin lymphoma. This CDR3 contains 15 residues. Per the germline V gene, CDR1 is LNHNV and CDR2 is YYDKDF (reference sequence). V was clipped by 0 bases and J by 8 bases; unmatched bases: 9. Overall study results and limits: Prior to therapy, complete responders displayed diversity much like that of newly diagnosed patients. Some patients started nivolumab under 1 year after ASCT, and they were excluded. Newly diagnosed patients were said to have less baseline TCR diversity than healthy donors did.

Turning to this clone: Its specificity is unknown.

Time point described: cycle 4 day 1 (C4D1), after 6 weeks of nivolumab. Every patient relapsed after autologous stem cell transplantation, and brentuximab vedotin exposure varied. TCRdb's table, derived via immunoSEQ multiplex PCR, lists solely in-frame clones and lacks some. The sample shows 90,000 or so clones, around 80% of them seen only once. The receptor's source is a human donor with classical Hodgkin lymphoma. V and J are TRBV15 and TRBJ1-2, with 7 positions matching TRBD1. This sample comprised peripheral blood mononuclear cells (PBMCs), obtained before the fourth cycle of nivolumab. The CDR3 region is CATSRDFFGTEGYTF. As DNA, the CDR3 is TGTGCCACCAGCAGAGACTTTTTTGGGACAGAAGGCTACACCTTC. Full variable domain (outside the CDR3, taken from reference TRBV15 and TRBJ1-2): DAMVIQNPRYQVTQFGKPVTLSCSQTLNHNVMYWYQQKSSQAPKLLFHYYDKDFNNEADTPDNFQSRRPNTSFCFLDIRSPGLGDTAMYLCATSRDFFGTEGYTFGSGTRLTVV.